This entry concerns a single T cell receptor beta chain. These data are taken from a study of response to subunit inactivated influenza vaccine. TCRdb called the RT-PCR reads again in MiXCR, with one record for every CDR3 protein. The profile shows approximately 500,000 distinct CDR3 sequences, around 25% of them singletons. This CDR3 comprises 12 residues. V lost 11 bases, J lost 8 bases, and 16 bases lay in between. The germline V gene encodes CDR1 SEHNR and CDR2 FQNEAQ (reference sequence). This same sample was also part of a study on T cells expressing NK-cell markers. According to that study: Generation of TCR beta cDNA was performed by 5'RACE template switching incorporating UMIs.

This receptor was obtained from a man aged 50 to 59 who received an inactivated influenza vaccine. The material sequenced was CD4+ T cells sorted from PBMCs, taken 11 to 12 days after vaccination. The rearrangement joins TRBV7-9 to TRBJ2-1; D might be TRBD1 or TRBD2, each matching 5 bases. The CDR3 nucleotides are TGTGCCTCCAGGGAGCCTCGGCATGAGCAGTTCTTC. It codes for CASREPRHEQFF.